The 15 T cell receptor beta chains below all came from one sample that was sequenced in a study of metastatic and nonmetastatic thyroid tumors. From the PCR reads, TCRdb re-called clones with MiXCR. Among roughly 8,400 clones listed, approximately 29% were seen once. All patients were untreated before thyroid surgery. Specimen: tumor tissue. These receptors were taken from a female donor with papillary thyroid cancer or a benign thyroid nodule (not recorded which). Some clones in this sample may be carry-over from other donors' samples.

The V and J genes are TRBV28 and TRBJ1-6; D call uncertain. Trimming removed 6 bases from V and 8 bases from J, with 8 bases in between. Germline CDR1 reads MDHEN; CDR2 reads SYDVKM. The CDR3 totals 12 residues. The CDR3 spells CASSMSYSPLHF. Written as DNA, the CDR3 is TGTGCCAGCAGCATGAGCTATTCACCCCTCCACTTT.

This chain connects TRBV6-2 or TRBV6-3 to TRBJ2-7; weak D call: TRBD1 (5 bases). CDR1 is MNHEY and CDR2 is SVGEGT in the germline V gene. The CDR3 sequence is 13 residues long. Trimming stripped 6 bases from V and 2 bases from J, with 11 bases between. The CDR3 sequence is CASSGSDTYEQYF. CDR3 bases: TGTGCCAGCAGCGGGTCGGACACCTACGAGCAGTACTTC.

This clone has at least ten counts. Given a much more abundant clone one base away, this may be a read error. The V and J genes are TRBV28 and TRBJ1-2; TRBD1 matches at 7 bases. The V gene's germline CDR1 is MDHEN and CDR2 SYDVKM. The CDR3 is 13 residues long. V lost 8 bases to trimming and J lost 5 bases; unmatched junction nucleotides: 8. The CDR3 DNA is TGTGCCAGCGGTTCGACAGGGTGGTATGGCTACACCTTC. Its protein product is CASGSTGWYGYTF.

The chain joins TRBV11-2 to TRBJ1-1; D might be TRBD1 (5 bases). The germline V and J ends were trimmed by 4 bases and 3 bases, with 9 bases remaining between them. CDR1 and CDR2 from the germline V gene are SGHAT and FQNNGV. CDR3 length equals 13 residues. The CDR3 reads CASSWGGYTEAFF. DNA for the CDR3: TGTGCCAGCAGCTGGGGGGGTTACACTGAAGCTTTCTTT.

The rearrangement uses TRBV5-1 and TRBJ1-2; TRBD1 is a possible D gene (5 bases). With 0 bases removed from V and 5 bases from J, the gap between germline ends came to 17 bases. Germline CDR1 reads SGHRS; CDR2 reads YFSETQ. This CDR3 region has 16 residues. The CDR3 nucleotides are TGCGCCAGCAGCTTGGGAGAGCCGGGACTGGGGTATGGCTACACCTTC. This gives the protein CASSLGEPGLGYGYTF.

V gene TRBV10-3 combines with J gene TRBJ2-7; 10 nucleotides match TRBD2. The CDR3 has 15 residues. The V and J ends lost 7 bases and 2 bases, in that order; junction bases with no gene match: 8. Germline V gene sequence: CDR1 ENHRY, CDR2 SYGVKD. The CDR3 region has the DNA TGTGCCATCACTGACCCAGCGGGAGGGACCTACGAGCAGTACTTC. Residues: CAITDPAGGTYEQYF.

There are a few counts of this clone. The chain combines TRBV16 with TRBJ1-5; D gene ambiguous. The length of the CDR3 is 13 residues. Germline assignment: CDR1 KGHSY and CDR2 FQNENV. V was pared by 2 bases and J by 7 bases, with 9 bases between. The chain's CDR3 is CASSQGNSQPQHF. CDR3 sequence (DNA): TGTGCCAGCAGCCAAGGGAATAGCCAGCCCCAGCATTTT.

This clone was found many times. The chain uses TRBV3-1 and TRBJ1-3; D uncertain. V lost 6 bases to trimming and J lost 2 bases, with 5 bases between them. Germline lookup yields CDR1 LGHDT and CDR2 YNNKEL (reference sequence). CDR3 size: 12 residues. The CDR3 region is CASRSPGNTIYF. The CDR3 DNA sequence: TGTGCCAGCAGATCCCCTGGAAACACCATATATTTT.

The chain combines TRBV19 with TRBJ1-2; D not resolved. This CDR3 region has 17 residues. V gave up 0 bases and J gave up 6 bases, with 20 bases separating them. The germline V gene has CDR1 LNHDA and CDR2 SQIVND (reference sequence). The CDR3 nucleotides are TGTGCCAGTAGTATAGATCTGGGCAGCATTACCGCGGATGGCTACACCTTC. It codes for CASSIDLGSITADGYTF.

This clone occurred a few times. The chain uses TRBV15 and TRBJ2-5; D gene ambiguous. V lost 1 base to trimming and J lost 8 bases, with 14 bases between them. The V gene's germline CDR1 is LNHNV and CDR2 YYDKDF (reference sequence). This CDR3 region has 14 residues. The CDR3 loop is CATSRVGFQYTQYF. CDR3 DNA sequence: TGTGCCACCAGCAGAGTGGGATTTCAATATACCCAGTACTTC.

This clone counts as medium-sized. V is TRBV25-1 and J is TRBJ2-1; possibly TRBD1 for D (5 bases). Trimming removed 4 bases at V and 3 bases at J, with 10 bases between. This CDR3 comprises 14 residues. CDR1 and CDR2 from the germline V gene are MGHDK and SYGVNS. The DNA of the CDR3 is TGTGCCAGCAGTGCGCCAGGGATCTACAATGAGCAGTTCTTC. It encodes CASSAPGIYNEQFF.

This clone was observed at least ten times. The genes are TRBV20-1 and TRBJ1-2; TRBD1 might be the D (6 bases). CDR3 size: 16 residues. V dropped 1 base and J dropped 3 bases, with 18 bases sitting between them. Germline values: CDR1 DFQATT, CDR2 SNEGSKA (reference sequence). The CDR3 coding sequence is TGCAGTGCTAGAGTTAGAGGGGGGGGGCAGGACTATGGCTACACCTTC. The encoded protein is CSARVRGGGQDYGYTF.

This clone was seen a few times. This chain uses TRBV28 with TRBJ2-7, with 7 positions matching TRBD2. Germline V gives CDR1 MDHEN, CDR2 SYDVKM. Unmatched junction bases numbered 14, after V lost 7 bases and J lost 2 bases. CDR3 length equals 16 residues. The CDR3 DNA sequence: TGTGCCAGCAACTTGGGGGGGGTGGAAAAGACCTACGAGCAGTACTTC. Its translation is CASNLGGVEKTYEQYF.

V and J are TRBV12-3 or TRBV12-4 and TRBJ2-2; 7 nucleotides line up with TRBD1. With 6 bases clipped from V and 4 bases from J, the junction kept 8 bases outside the gene matches. This CDR3 has 15 amino acids. The CDR3, as DNA: TGTGCCAGCAGCCCACAGGGGCCGGGCACCGGGGAGCTGTTTTTT. It is translated as CASSPQGPGTGELFF.

Many counts were recorded for this clone. This chain joins TRBV20-1 and TRBJ2-5, with 10 bases that match TRBD1. CDR1 is DFQATT and CDR2 is SNEGSKA in the germline V gene (reference sequence). This CDR3 is 12 amino acids long. The J segment lost 5 bases and the V segment lost 3 bases, leaving 0 bases of the junction unmatched. The CDR3 reads CSARGQGETQYF. CDR3 bases: TGCAGTGCTAGGGGACAGGGGGAGACCCAGTACTTC.